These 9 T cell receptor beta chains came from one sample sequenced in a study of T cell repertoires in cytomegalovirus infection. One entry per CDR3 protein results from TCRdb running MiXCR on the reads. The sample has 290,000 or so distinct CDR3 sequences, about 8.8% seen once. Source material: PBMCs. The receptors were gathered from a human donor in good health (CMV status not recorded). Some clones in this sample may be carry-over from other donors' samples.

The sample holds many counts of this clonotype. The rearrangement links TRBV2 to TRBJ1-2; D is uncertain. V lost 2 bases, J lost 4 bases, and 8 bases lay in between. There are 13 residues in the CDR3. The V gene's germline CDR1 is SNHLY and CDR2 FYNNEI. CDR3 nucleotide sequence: TGTGCCAGCAGTGAACGATCTGGCTATGGCTACACCTTC. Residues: CASSERSGYGYTF.

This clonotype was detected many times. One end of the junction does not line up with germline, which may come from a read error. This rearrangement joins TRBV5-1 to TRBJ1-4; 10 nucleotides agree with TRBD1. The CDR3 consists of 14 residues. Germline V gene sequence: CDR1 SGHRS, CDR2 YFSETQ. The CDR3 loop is CASSLGQGNEKLFF. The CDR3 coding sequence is TGTGCCAGCAGCTTGGGACAGGGGAATGAAAAACTGTTTTTT.

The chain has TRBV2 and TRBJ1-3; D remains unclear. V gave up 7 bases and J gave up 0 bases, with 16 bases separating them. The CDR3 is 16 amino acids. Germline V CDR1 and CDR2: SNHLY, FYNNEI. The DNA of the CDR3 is TGTGCCAGCACCGAACGGCCCAGGCCCTCTGGAAACACCATATATTTT. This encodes CASTERPRPSGNTIYF.

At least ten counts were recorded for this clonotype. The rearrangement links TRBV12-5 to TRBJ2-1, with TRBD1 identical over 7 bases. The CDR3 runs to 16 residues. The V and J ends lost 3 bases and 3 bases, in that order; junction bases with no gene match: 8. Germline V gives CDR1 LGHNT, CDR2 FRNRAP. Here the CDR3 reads CASGFNYRGHYNEQFF. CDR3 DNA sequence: TGTGCTAGTGGTTTCAATTACAGGGGCCACTACAATGAGCAGTTCTTC.

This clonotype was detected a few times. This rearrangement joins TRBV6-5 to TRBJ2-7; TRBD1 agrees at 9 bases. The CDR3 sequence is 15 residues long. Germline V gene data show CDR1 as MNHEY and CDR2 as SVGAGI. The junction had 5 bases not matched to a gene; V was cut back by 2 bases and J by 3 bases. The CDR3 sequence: CASSYTGTGIYEQYF. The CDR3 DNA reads TGTGCCAGCAGTTACACCGGGACAGGGATCTACGAGCAGTACTTC.

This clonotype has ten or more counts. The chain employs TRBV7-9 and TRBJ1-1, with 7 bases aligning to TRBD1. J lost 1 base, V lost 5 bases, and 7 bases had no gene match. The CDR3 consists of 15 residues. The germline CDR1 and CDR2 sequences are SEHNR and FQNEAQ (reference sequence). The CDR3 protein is CASSRAGTANTEAFF. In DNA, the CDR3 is TGTGCCAGCAGCAGAGCCGGGACAGCGAACACTGAAGCTTTCTTT.

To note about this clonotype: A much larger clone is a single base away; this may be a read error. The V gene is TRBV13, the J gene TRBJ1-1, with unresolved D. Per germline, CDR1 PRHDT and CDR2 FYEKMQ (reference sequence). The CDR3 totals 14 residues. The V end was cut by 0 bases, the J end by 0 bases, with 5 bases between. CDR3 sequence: CASSLGWVNTEAFF. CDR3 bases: TGTGCCAGCAGCTTAGGGTGGGTGAACACTGAAGCTTTCTTT.

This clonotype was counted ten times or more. The CDR3 nucleotides are TGTGCCAGCAGACTCACTAGCGGGGGAAAAGATACGCAGTATTTT. It specifies CASRLTSGGKDTQYF. J is TRBJ2-3 and V is TRBV2, with TRBD2 matching over 11 bases. Losses at the gene ends were 6 bases for V and 5 bases for J; bases not matched to a gene: 7. This CDR3 has 15 amino acids. The V gene's germline CDR1 is SNHLY and CDR2 FYNNEI. The variable domain in full, with the rest retrieved from reference TRBV2 and TRBJ2-3, is EPEVTQTPSHQVTQMGQEVILRCVPISNHLYFYWYRQILGQKVEFLVSFYNNEISEKSEIFDDQFSVERPDGSNFTLKIRSTKLEDSAMYFCASRLTSGGKDTQYFGPGTRLTVL.

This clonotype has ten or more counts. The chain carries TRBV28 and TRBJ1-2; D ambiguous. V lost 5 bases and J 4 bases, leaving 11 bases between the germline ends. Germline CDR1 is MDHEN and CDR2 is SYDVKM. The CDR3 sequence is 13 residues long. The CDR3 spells CASSDDIGYGYTF. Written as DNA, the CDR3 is TGTGCCAGCAGTGACGACATTGGCTATGGCTACACCTTC.